This entry lists 32 T cell receptor beta chains sequenced from one sample in a study of T cells after yellow fever vaccination. MiXCR, applied by TCRdb to the 5' RACE reads, yields one record per CDR3 protein. The sample contains almost 30,000 distinct CDR3 sequences, more than 5% of which appear only once. The sample here was CD8+ T cells sorted from PBMCs, taken 10 days after the yellow fever booster vaccination. The origin of the receptors is a man in his thirties or forties who received the YFV17D yellow fever vaccine.

This clonotype was seen repeatedly, ten times or more. The rearrangement joins TRBV4-2 to TRBJ2-5, with 9 positions matching TRBD2. Germline loops: CDR1 LGHNA, CDR2 YNFKEQ. The CDR3 consists of 16 residues. V lost 2 bases and J lost 2; bases outside the gene matches: 6. In DNA form, the CDR3 reads TGTGCCAGCAGCCAAATCGTAGCGGGAGTACAAGAGACCCAGTACTTC. The encoded protein is CASSQIVAGVQETQYF.

This clonotype was found many times. The chain is built from TRBV14 and TRBJ2-7, with 7 bases matching TRBD1. The germline CDR1 and CDR2 sequences are SGHDN and FVKESK. The CDR3 is made up of 14 amino acids. The V gene end was trimmed by 3 bases and the J gene end by 2 bases; junction bases not matched to a gene: 4. This chain's CDR3 is CASSHLGQAYEQYF. The CDR3 DNA reads as TGTGCCAGCAGCCACCTCGGACAGGCCTACGAGCAGTACTTC.

In its sample, this clonotype was seen many times. The rearrangement links TRBV7-2 to TRBJ2-3; no firm D call. The CDR3 is 15 amino acids. V shed 3 bases and J shed 1 base, with 11 bases lying between them. Germline CDR1 is SGHTA and CDR2 is FQGNSA. CDR3 coding DNA: TGTGCCAGCAGCTTTACAGTCGCGGGCACAGATACGCAGTATTTT. Translation: CASSFTVAGTDTQYF.

This clonotype was recorded many times. The chain is built from TRBV29-1 and TRBJ1-4, with D hard to call. V gave up 7 bases and J gave up 7 bases, with 7 bases separating them. Germline V gene lookup returns CDR1 SQVTM and CDR2 ANQGSEA. This CDR3 has 10 residues. As DNA, the CDR3 is TGCAGCGGGTTTGGTGAAAAACTGTTTTTT. It codes for CSGFGEKLFF.

This clonotype was counted ten times or more. The chain links TRBV4-3 to TRBJ2-7; 13 bases agree with TRBD2. Germline V lookup: CDR1 LGHNA, CDR2 YSLEER. With 4 bases clipped from V and 4 bases from J, the junction kept 7 bases outside the gene matches. The CDR3 totals 16 residues. CDR3 nucleotides: TGCGCCAGCAGCCCTAGAACTAGCGGGAGGGTATACGAGCAGTACTTC. Encoded protein: CASSPRTSGRVYEQYF.

This clonotype was found a few times. The rearrangement uses TRBV6-5 and TRBJ2-7; D gene unclear. The V gene's germline CDR1 is MNHEY and CDR2 SVGAGI. CDR3 length equals 14 residues. The germline V and J ends were trimmed by 6 bases and 2 bases, with 14 bases remaining between them. CDR3 protein: CASRPLNPPYEQYF. CDR3 nucleotide sequence: TGTGCCAGCAGACCCCTGAACCCCCCCTACGAGCAGTACTTC.

This clonotype was seen repeatedly, ten times or more. The J gene is TRBJ2-1, the V gene TRBV5-6, with D perhaps matching TRBD1 (5 bases). Germline V gives CDR1 SGHDT, CDR2 YYEEEE. There are 15 residues in the CDR3. V lost 4 bases, J lost 7 bases, and 18 bases lay in between. The CDR3 spells CASSQSYTGRNEQFF. CDR3 coding DNA: TGTGCCAGCAGCCAAAGTTACACAGGCAGGAATGAGCAGTTCTTC.

This clonotype was seen at least ten times. V usage is TRBV27 and J usage is TRBJ2-1; D is unresolved. V was clipped by 0 bases and J by 4 bases, with 13 bases between them. The V gene's germline CDR1 is MNHEY and CDR2 SMNVEV (reference sequence). This CDR3 comprises 16 residues. The CDR3 region is CASSLSSYIEYNEQFF. CDR3 DNA sequence: TGTGCCAGCAGTTTATCTAGCTATATCGAATACAATGAGCAGTTCTTC.

This clonotype was found many times. The genes are TRBV6-1 and TRBJ2-7, with 14 bases identical to TRBD2. V shed 4 bases and J 3 bases; nucleotides not matched to a gene: 5. The CDR3 sequence is 16 residues long. Germline CDR1 MNHNS, CDR2 SASEGT. The CDR3 protein is CASSGSGTSGSYEQYF. For the CDR3, the DNA is TGTGCCAGCAGTGGATCCGGGACTAGCGGGAGCTACGAGCAGTACTTC.

This clonotype was detected ten times or more. V gene TRBV6-5 combines with J gene TRBJ2-7; 10 bases agree with TRBD1. V trimming: 2 bases; J trimming: 3 bases; junction bases outside the gene matches: 7. CDR3 length equals 16 residues. CDR1 and CDR2 from the germline V gene are MNHEY and SVGAGI. In nucleotides, the CDR3 is TGTGCCAGCAGTTACCCGCCTCGGACAGGGGGCTACGAGCAGTACTTC. Translation: CASSYPPRTGGYEQYF.

This clonotype was seen at least ten times. This chain uses TRBV4-3 with TRBJ2-1, with 8 bases lining up with TRBD2. The germline V gene encodes CDR1 LGHNA and CDR2 YSLEER. J lost 7 bases, V lost 1 base, and 12 bases had no gene match. The CDR3 consists of 17 residues. This CDR3 reads CASSQVRSGLVGNEQFF. DNA for the CDR3: TGCGCCAGCAGCCAAGTTCGATCGGGACTAGTGGGTAATGAGCAGTTCTTC.

This clonotype was seen at least ten times. The DNA for the CDR3 is TGTGCCATCAGTGAGTCGACCAGCGGGAGAAGGGAGGAGACCCAGTACTTC. Translated, it gives CAISESTSGRREETQYF. The chain carries TRBV10-3 and TRBJ2-5, with 8 bases fitting TRBD2. The germline V gene has CDR1 ENHRY and CDR2 SYGVKD. This CDR3 is 17 amino acids long. After removal of 0 bases from V and 5 bases from J, the junction contained 11 bases not matched to a gene.

Ten or more counts support this clonotype. The chain carries TRBV27 and TRBJ1-2; D ambiguous. The germline V gene encodes CDR1 MNHEY and CDR2 SMNVEV (reference sequence). The CDR3 loop spans 11 amino acids. Trimming pared 8 bases from V and 4 bases from J, leaving 8 bases between. CDR3 bases: TGTGCCAGCGGGGTAGGCTATGGCTACACCTTC. It is translated as CASGVGYGYTF.

This clonotype was recorded many times. The chain recombines TRBV11-2 with TRBJ1-5; 7 bases match TRBD1. CDR1 is SGHAT and CDR2 is FQNNGV in the germline V gene. CDR3 length: 13 residues. With V trimmed by 8 bases and J by 4 bases, 5 bases remained unmatched. CDR3 sequence: CASGEGANQPQHF. The CDR3 coding sequence is TGTGCCAGCGGGGAGGGGGCTAATCAGCCCCAGCATTTT.

This clonotype showed up many times. The V gene is TRBV7-9, the J gene TRBJ2-6; D remains ambiguous. Per germline, CDR1 SEHNR and CDR2 FQNEAQ (reference sequence). Trimming removed 5 bases at V and 3 bases at J, with 8 bases between. The CDR3 runs to 14 residues. CDR3 protein: CASSLGVGANVLTF. CDR3 in DNA: TGTGCCAGCAGCCTCGGTGTTGGGGCCAACGTCCTGACTTTC.

This clonotype was detected only a few times. The chain has TRBV24-1 and TRBJ2-1; 7 positions agree with TRBD1. V shed 4 bases and J 13 bases; nucleotides not matched to a gene: 9. Germline V gives CDR1 KGHDR, CDR2 SFDVKD. CDR3 length: 13 residues. CDR3 loop: CATSDPGTATQFF. DNA for the CDR3: TGTGCCACCAGTGACCCCGGGACAGCCACTCAGTTCTTC.

This clonotype was detected ten times or more. The chain joins TRBV29-1 to TRBJ2-7, with 8 bases that match TRBD2. The J segment lost 6 bases and the V segment lost 6 bases, leaving 10 bases of the junction unmatched. The CDR3 contains 13 residues. Germline V gives CDR1 SQVTM, CDR2 ANQGSEA. The CDR3 coding sequence is TGCAGCGTCGCCGGGACTAGAGTATCCGAGCAGTACTTC. This gives the protein CSVAGTRVSEQYF.

In this sample, this clonotype turned up many times. Written as DNA, the CDR3 is TGTGCCAGCAGCCATCTAGTCGGGCAGGGAGCTAACTATGGCTACACCTTC. Translating it yields CASSHLVGQGANYGYTF. The V call is TRBV7-8, the J call TRBJ1-2; D might be TRBD1 (5 bases). The germline V gene encodes CDR1 SGHVS and CDR2 FQNEAQ. V was shortened by 5 bases and J by 0 bases, with 19 bases between the two germline ends. CDR3 size: 17 residues.

This clonotype was observed many times. The V gene is TRBV15, the J gene TRBJ2-7, with D tentatively TRBD1 (6 bases). V was trimmed by 8 bases and J by 4 bases, leaving 21 bases between them. The length of the CDR3 is 15 residues. Germline V gives CDR1 LNHNV, CDR2 YYDKDF (reference sequence). CDR3 nucleotide sequence: TGTGCCACCTCAGGGGTCGGTTTAGAATCTTACGAGCAGTACTTC. This gives the protein CATSGVGLESYEQYF.

This clonotype was counted many times. The chain uses TRBV7-2 and TRBJ2-1; 11 bases are a match to TRBD2. The junction had 8 bases not matched to a gene; V was cut back by 5 bases and J by 8 bases. Germline V gene data show CDR1 as SGHTA and CDR2 as FQGNSA. The CDR3 length is 15 residues. The CDR3 sequence: CASSATSGDFDEQFF. CDR3 bases: TGTGCCAGCAGCGCGACTAGCGGGGATTTCGATGAGCAGTTCTTC.

This clonotype was counted ten times or more. The chain links TRBV29-1 to TRBJ2-2; TRBD2 agrees at 7 bases. The CDR3 sequence is 15 residues long. The germline CDR1 and CDR2 sequences are SQVTM and ANQGSEA. V gave up 3 bases and J gave up 4 bases; unmatched junction bases: 8. The CDR3 sequence is CSVDMASGGTGELFF. The CDR3 coding sequence is TGCAGCGTTGACATGGCTAGCGGAGGCACCGGGGAGCTGTTTTTT.

This clonotype came up many times. V usage is TRBV10-2 and J usage is TRBJ1-2; D perhaps matches TRBD1 (5 bases). Germline V CDR1 and CDR2: WSHSY, SAAADI. The CDR3 runs 12 residues. Trimming took off 9 bases at V and 4 bases at J, with 12 bases between the two ends. The chain's CDR3 is CASQAGLYGYTF. The DNA of the CDR3 is TGCGCCAGTCAGGCGGGACTCTATGGCTACACCTTC.

This clonotype was counted at least ten times. The rearrangement uses TRBV4-3 and TRBJ2-1, with 9 bases matching TRBD2. V was pared by 0 bases and J by 8 bases, with 5 bases of the junction left unmatched. The CDR3 runs 15 residues. Looked up from germline, CDR1 is LGHNA and CDR2 is YSLEER. CDR3 in amino acids: CASSQDGTSLDEQFF. Written as DNA, the CDR3 is TGCGCCAGCAGCCAAGATGGGACTAGCCTGGATGAGCAGTTCTTC.

This clonotype was observed at least ten times. The rearrangement joins TRBV7-6 to TRBJ2-1; D is perhaps TRBD2 (5 bases). The V end was cut by 4 bases, the J end by 9 bases, with 16 bases between. The CDR3 has 14 residues. Germline-derived CDR1 and CDR2 are SGHVS and FNYEAQ. CDR3 nucleotides: TGTGCCAGCAGCTACCCGCCCGGAGGTATTGAGCAGTTCTTC. Translating it yields CASSYPPGGIEQFF.

This clonotype appeared many times. The gene calls are TRBV7-9 and TRBJ2-2, with 7 bases lining up with TRBD2. The CDR3 is 15 residues long. Per germline, CDR1 SEHNR and CDR2 FQNEAQ (reference sequence). Trimming cost V 6 bases and J 2 bases; bases outside gene matches: 6. CDR3: CASREAGTNTGELFF. DNA of the CDR3: TGTGCCAGCAGGGAAGCGGGAACTAACACCGGGGAGCTGTTTTTT.

This clonotype appeared a few times. V gene TRBV6-5 combines with J gene TRBJ2-7; D not resolved. The germline V gene has CDR1 MNHEY and CDR2 SVGAGI. Trimming removed 0 bases from V and 4 bases from J, with 7 bases in between. This CDR3 is built from 13 residues. Here the CDR3 reads CASSYSTYYEQYF. DNA for the CDR3: TGTGCCAGCAGTTACTCGACTTATTACGAGCAGTACTTC.

The table lists this clonotype with many counts. The rearrangement uses TRBV15 and TRBJ2-5; 8 bases map to TRBD1. Germline-derived CDR1 and CDR2 are LNHNV and YYDKDF (reference sequence). Trimming cost V 3 bases and J 0 bases; bases outside gene matches: 6. CDR3 size: 16 residues. The CDR3 DNA reads TGTGCCACCAGCAGCCGGGACAGGATCGACCAAGAGACCCAGTACTTC. Translation gives CATSSRDRIDQETQYF.

Details on this clonotype: A much larger clone lies a single base off, so this may be a read error. The chain is built from TRBV19 and TRBJ2-3, with no clear D. The CDR3 runs 13 residues. CDR1 LNHDA and CDR2 SQIVND come from the germline V gene (reference sequence). The DNA of the CDR3 is TGTACCAGTAGAGGAAGGGTCACAGATACGCAGTATTTT. Its translation: CTSRGRVTDTQYF.

This clonotype has ten or more counts. This chain joins TRBV14 and TRBJ2-1, with TRBD1 matching over 8 bases. The CDR3 covers 14 residues. J lost 6 bases, V lost 1 base, and 2 bases had no gene match. The germline V gene has CDR1 SGHDN and CDR2 FVKESK. The CDR3 nucleotides are TGTGCCAGCAGCCAAGTAACAGGGGGCAATGAGCAGTTCTTC. Encoded protein: CASSQVTGGNEQFF.

This clonotype was counted between two and nine times. J is TRBJ1-1 and V is TRBV28; no clear D. This CDR3 is 11 amino acids long. Trimming removed 5 bases at V and 0 bases at J, with 1 base between. CDR1 is MDHEN, CDR2 SYDVKM, per germline. The CDR3 bases are TGTGCCAGCAGTATGAACACTGAAGCTTTCTTT. It encodes CASSMNTEAFF.

This clonotype was seen many times. CDR3 region: CASSYNRDSSTDTQYF. The CDR3 DNA reads TGTGCCAGCAGTTACAACCGGGACTCCAGCACAGATACGCAGTATTTT. The gene calls are TRBV11-2 and TRBJ2-3; D may be TRBD2 (6 bases). Between the trimmed V and J ends, which lost 6 bases and 0 bases, there was a span of 16 bases. CDR1 and CDR2 from the germline V gene are SGHAT and FQNNGV. The CDR3 length is 16 residues.

In this sample, this clonotype turned up a few times. The chain employs TRBV27 and TRBJ2-2, with TRBD2 identical over 8 bases. The CDR3 consists of 16 residues. From germline, CDR1 is MNHEY and CDR2 SMNVEV (reference sequence). Losses at the gene ends were 5 bases for V and 4 bases for J; bases not matched to a gene: 9. The CDR3 region is CASSPLPGGLTGELFF. The DNA of the CDR3 is TGTGCCAGCAGTCCCCTACCGGGAGGGCTCACCGGGGAGCTGTTTTTT.